Sequencing of this T cell receptor beta chain was carried out in a study of identical twins. This clonotype has a count of ten or more. Antigen specificity is unknown. Study-wide findings and caveats: Alpha sequences out of frame and shared by twins had excess low generation probability.

From the 5' RACE reads, TCRdb called clonotypes with MiXCR, one entry per CDR3 protein. The data hold around 200,000 distinct CDR3 sequences, with roughly a tenth observed a single time. The CDR3 has 15 residues. The germline V gene encodes CDR1 LGHDT and CDR2 YNNKEL (reference sequence). Losses at the gene ends were 6 bases for V and 5 bases for J; bases not matched to a gene: 7. The clonotype originates from a woman between 18 and 29 years old in good health. The rearrangement links TRBV3-1 to TRBJ2-2, with 9 bases that match TRBD1. Sequencing was carried out using memory (CD45RO+) T cells sorted from blood. The CDR3 region is CASRPGQGRTGELFF. The CDR3 region has the DNA TGTGCCAGCAGGCCCGGACAGGGGCGGACCGGGGAGCTGTTTTTT. The whole variable domain, remainder taken from reference TRBV3-1 and TRBJ2-2, is DTAVSQTPKYLVTQMGNDKSIKCEQNLGHDTMYWYKQDSKKFLKIMFSYNNKELIINETVPNRFSPKSPDKAHLNLHINSLELGDSAVYFCASRPGQGRTGELFFGEGSRLTVL.